Following are 4 T cell receptor beta chains from one sample sequenced in a study of shared clonotypes between healthy human individuals. Using immunoSEQ multiplex PCR, the repertoire was profiled, and TCRdb retains in-frame clones only, with some absent. The sample consists of roughly 590,000 clones, 95% to 96% of them appearing once. Terminally differentiated effector memory CD45RA+ cells were left out of the naive CD8 fraction, which was CD45RO-negative and positively selected for CCR7. Sequencing input: naive CD8+ T cells sorted from blood. The receptor set was obtained from a young woman in good health.

This clone was seen only once. This sequence joins TRBV2 and TRBJ2-3; D uncertain. V was clipped by 8 bases and J by 8 bases, with 8 bases between them. The germline CDR1 and CDR2 sequences are SNHLY and FYNNEI. The CDR3 is made up of 10 amino acids. CDR3 sequence: CASRGATQYF. Here the CDR3 DNA reads TGTGCCAGCCGAGGAGCTACGCAGTATTTT.

The chain couples TRBV20-1 to TRBJ2-2; D not resolved. The CDR3 covers 11 residues. Trimming took 3 bases from V and 7 from J, leaving 6 bases between them. Germline CDR1 and CDR2: DFQATT and SNEGSKA (reference sequence). CDR3 DNA sequence: TGCAGTGCTAGTCGAGTCGGGGAGCTGTTTTTT. It yields the protein CSASRVGELFF.

This sequence joins TRBV27 and TRBJ2-4; no firm D call. Trimming stripped 0 bases from V and 1 base from J, with 19 bases between. CDR1 and CDR2 from the germline V gene are MNHEY and SMNVEV (reference sequence). The CDR3 consists of 19 residues. The CDR3 is CASSLSRRGEIPAKNIQYF. The CDR3 region has the DNA TGTGCCAGCAGTTTATCGCGGCGAGGAGAGATTCCGGCCAAAAACATTCAGTACTTC.

The chain has TRBV27 and TRBJ2-3; D tentatively fits TRBD1 or TRBD2 (6 bases each). The CDR3 spans 15 residues. Looked up from germline, CDR1 is MNHEY and CDR2 is SMNVEV (reference sequence). V was cut by 3 bases and J by 5 bases, with 15 bases left in between. The CDR3 DNA follows: TGTGCCAGCAGTTTGGGACCAAGGGGGGAAGATACGCAGTATTTT. This encodes CASSLGPRGEDTQYF.